This record concerns one T cell receptor (beta chain) sequence. No antigen is known for it. The sample belongs to a study of identical twins. Study-wide findings and caveats: Donors were not followed over many years; analysis was cross-sectional. Out-of-frame alpha sequences shared by twins were enriched for low generation probability.

Trimming shortened V by 6 bases and J by 4 bases, and 22 bases separated the two germline ends. Germline V lookup: CDR1 MNHEY, CDR2 SMNVEV (reference sequence). The CDR3 loop spans 16 amino acids. The authors used template switching to add a universal primer site and gave cDNA unique molecular identifiers. MiXCR, run by TCRdb on the 5' RACE reads, gives a single entry per CDR3 protein. The sample holds roughly 470,000 distinct CDR3 sequences, roughly 13% seen once. These data also formed part of another study, on yellow fever vaccine responses in identical twins.

This chain connects TRBV27 to TRBJ2-7, with a possible D match to TRBD2 (7 bases). The sequencing input was CD4+ T cells sorted from blood. The clonotype comes from a woman younger than 35 in good health. CDR3 sequence: CASSSPLNRGAYEQYF. In nucleotides, the CDR3 is TGTGCCAGCAGCTCCCCCCTAAATCGGGGGGCATACGAGCAGTACTTC.